This TCR beta chain was obtained from a study of T cells in Graves' hyperthyroidism and ophthalmopathy (dated by TCRdb to between 2018 and 2021). Study-wide context: Peripheral blood was collected at initial diagnosis, before any treatment. TCR V-J signatures able to tell the groups apart were searched for in a discovery cohort of 100 or so patients, of whom under 45 had Graves' ophthalmopathy and around 58 had stable Graves' hyperthyroidism. The paper reports TCR Vbeta CDR3 sequencing of 130 to 150 peripheral blood samples: under 45 ophthalmopathy, roughly 74 hyperthyroidism and around 17 progressor patients. The approximately 100 discovery patients were divided at random into training and test sets in a 7:3 ratio. Prospective prediction of ophthalmopathy was tested in an independent validation cohort of approximately 19 hyperthyroidism patients and 17 patients who later progressed to ophthalmopathy. Once sampling was done, hyperthyroidism patients were given methimazole at a starting dose of 30 mg daily, whereas ophthalmopathy patients were given high-dose intravenous methylprednisolone. In addition, the study compared T-cell repertoires in thyroid tissue and in blood from roughly six Graves' hyperthyroidism patients.

Remarks on this clonotype: No antigen is known for it. Per-nucleotide qualities are absent, and no much larger clonotype sits a single base away.

From the cysteine through the phenylalanine, the CDR3 covers 15 amino acids. The DNA shown is the 45-base CDR3, in frame from base 1. From the germline V gene, CDR1 is MNHNS and CDR2 is SASEGT. V is trimmed back by 5 bases and J by 5 bases, and the junction contains 9 bases that no gene match accounts for. Study-level results and caveats: Ophthalmopathy was separated from stable hyperthyroidism by a 13 V-J signature model, with approximately 89% sensitivity and approximately 84% specificity obtained in cross-validation and 80%/75% obtained in testing. Blood samples also contained most of the expanded thyroid clonotypes (frequency above 0.001), which suggests that blood repertoires may reflect thyroid immune responses. No statistical method was used to fix the sample size in advance, and group allocation was not hidden from the investigators. During validation, the model predicted progression to ophthalmopathy a median of roughly six months ahead of onset, with just under 71% sensitivity and around 72% specificity.

Stable Graves' hyperthyroidism was defined as no progression to ophthalmopathy during 18 months of follow-up. Hyperthyroidism patients were newly diagnosed, with disease duration under 2 months, and aged 18 to 65 years. Any patient with an uncontrolled infection, another autoimmune disease, pregnancy or lactation was excluded. Diagnoses were established on the basis of clinical symptoms, serum thyroxine and TRAb, thyroid ultrasound, and orbital computed tomography. PBMCs were separated from roughly 9.3 ml of fresh peripheral blood using Ficoll-Paque density gradient centrifugation. Total RNA was extracted with Trizol reagent, and quality was checked on an Agilent 2100 Bioanalyzer. Amplification of TCR beta CDR3 regions was carried out from RNA transcripts. The TCR CDR3 was subjected to a first round of RT-PCR using the HTBI primer set and the Qiagen OneStep RT-PCR kit. Libraries were constructed in a second round of multiplex PCR, after which size selection and purification were performed. Libraries were sequenced paired-end with 100 bp reads on an Illumina HiSeq2000. The original pipeline was this. SOAPnuke was used to process the raw data, with reads discarded if the reads contained adapters or uncalled bases, had a mean Phred below 15, or lacked an exact constant-primer or identifier match. High-quality paired reads were merged with COPE v1.2.5, and unique nucleotide sequences were defined as clonotypes. Clonotypes were aligned to IMGT TRBV, TRBD and TRBJ reference segments using MiTCR v1.1. Only V-J combinations with frequency above 0.0001, covering about 99% of repertoires, were analysed. The TCS score was defined as F50 (clonal expansion) divided by E x V (chaos), with BLOSUM62-based TCRdist calculated between CDR3 peptides within each V-J. Welch's t-statistics and random forest reduced some 510 V-J features to roughly 13, which were used in a naive Bayes classifier (R e1071). The public reads were reprocessed in TCRdb via fastp at Q25 and MiXCR, keeping in-frame beta chains. Each CDR3 protein appears once, grouped with its most common genes and DNA. The V and J calls follow TCRdb's processing rather than the paper's. The table for this sample lists fewer than 550,000 distinct CDR3 sequences; approximately 15% of them were counted only once. Roughly 7.4% of the sample rests with the top ten.

The sequence is built from TRBV6-1 and TRBJ1-1; the junction holds 9 bases that match TRBD1. This sequence was found in a woman between 18 and 29 years old with Graves' hyperthyroidism. The sample was blood. The nucleotide sequence is TGTGCCAGCAGTAACACCGGGACAGGGTTGACTGAAGCTTTCTTT. It translates as CASSNTGTGLTEAFF.